A selection of T cell receptor beta chains follows, all from one sample in a study of T-cell memory formation after mild COVID-19. TCRdb re-called the 5' RACE reads through MiXCR, storing one row per CDR3 protein. This sample has fewer than 300,000 distinct CDR3 sequences; approximately 15% occur once, and the top ten carry 20% to 25%. Sequencing was done on a sample of PBMCs or a T cell subset sorted from them (not recorded which). The receptor set was obtained from a man aged 18-30 years who had mild COVID-19 (a few samples of this study predate the infection). Cell type and time point are not known. The CDR3 runs from the conserved cysteine through the conserved F or W. D genes are given only for firm matches. Where a row states a size, it is once, few, many or the class of an expanded clone; other rows omit it.

j_call d_call cdr3_length clone_size v_call cdr3_nt cdr3_aa
TRBJ2-1 TRBD2 12 few TRBV11-2 TGTGCCAGCCGGCTAGCGGGGAATGAGCAGTTCTTC CASRLAGNEQFF
TRBJ1-2 TRBD1 14 - TRBV7-9 TGTGCCAGCAGCTTCCTGGAGGGGGCAAATGGCTACACCTTC CASSFLEGANGYTF
TRBJ2-1 TRBD2 17 few TRBV12-5 TGTGCTAGTGACACCCCGTTCAACGCGGGGGGGCCAAGTGAGCAGTTCTTC CASDTPFNAGGPSEQFF
TRBJ2-3 - 16 many TRBV7-9 TGTGCCAGCAGCTTAGGCCAGACCTCTAGCACAGATACGCAGTATTTT CASSLGQTSSTDTQYF
TRBJ2-5 - 13 - TRBV19 TGTGCCAGTAGAGAAGCGGGCTGGGAGACCCAGTACTTC CASREAGWETQYF
TRBJ1-1 TRBD1 15 few TRBV19 TGTGCCAGTAGTACTCGGGACAGTCGGACCACTGAAGCTTTCTTT CASSTRDSRTTEAFF
TRBJ1-2 TRBD1 13 few TRBV7-2 TGTGCCAGCAGCCGGACAGGGGGCAAGGGCTACACCTTC CASSRTGGKGYTF
TRBJ1-1 - 12 - TRBV5-6 TGTGCCAGCCAACAGGGGAACACTGAAGCTTTCTTT CASQQGNTEAFF
TRBJ2-5 TRBD1 14 few TRBV6-5 TGTGCCAGCAGTTCTTCCACAGGGGGAGAGACCCAGTACTTC CASSSSTGGETQYF
TRBJ1-1 - 14 - TRBV5-6 TGTGCCAGCAGCTCCCTGGGGGGATTGACTGAAGCTTTCTTT CASSSLGGLTEAFF
TRBJ2-1 TRBD1 14 few TRBV20-1 TGCAGTGCTAGTGGAGACAGGGGGCGAGATGAGCAGTTCTTC CSASGDRGRDEQFF
TRBJ1-2 - 12 few TRBV7-2 TGTGCCAGCAGCTTCGGTACCTATGGCTACACCTTC CASSFGTYGYTF
TRBJ2-5 - 14 - TRBV6-2/TRBV6-3 TGTGCCAGCAGTTACACGGGGTACCAAGAGACCCAGTACTTC CASSYTGYQETQYF
TRBJ1-2 - 13 few TRBV10-2 TGCGCCAGCAGTCCACCGGGAGGGGATGGCTACACCTTC CASSPPGGDGYTF
TRBJ2-1 TRBD1 12 - TRBV6-2/TRBV6-3 TGTGCCAGCAGGACAGGGTACAATGAGCAGTTCTTC CASRTGYNEQFF
TRBJ2-1 - 12 few TRBV4-3 TGCGCCAGCAGCCAAGGGGGCTACGAGCAGTTCTTC CASSQGGYEQFF
TRBJ1-3 - 13 - TRBV4-2 TGTGCCAGCAGCCAAGATGCTCGAAACACCATATATTTT CASSQDARNTIYF
TRBJ2-2 TRBD2 16 - TRBV6-2/TRBV6-3 TGTGCCAGCAGTTACATGGCGGGGGGAATCCCCGGGGAGCTGTTTTTT CASSYMAGGIPGELFF
TRBJ2-7 TRBD1 15 few TRBV5-1 TGCGCCAGCAGTGACCCGGGACAGAGCTCCTACGAGCAGTACTTC CASSDPGQSSYEQYF
TRBJ2-1 - 16 few TRBV6-6 TGTGCCAGCAGTTACACCTCGGACCGAACCTACAATGAGCAGTTCTTC CASSYTSDRTYNEQFF
TRBJ1-2 - 15 - TRBV4-2 TGTGCCAGCAGCCAAGAGGATAGCGGGTACTATGGCTACACCTTC CASSQEDSGYYGYTF